This passage covers 30 T cell receptor beta chains from one sample sequenced in a study of T cell responses to AZD1222 COVID-19 vaccine. Repertoires were generated with immunoSEQ multiplex PCR, while TCRdb's copy carries only in-frame clones and drops some. The data show some 190,000 clones, with 80% to 90% seen just once and roughly 6.9% held by the top ten. This sample comprised peripheral blood, obtained on day 0 of AZD1222 vaccination. These receptor sequences come from an adult in good health.

The chain has TRBV5-1 and TRBJ2-2; 11 bases map to TRBD2. The CDR3 covers 18 residues. Germline V gene lookup returns CDR1 SGHRS and CDR2 YFSETQ. The V segment lost 0 bases and the J segment 2 bases; nucleotides outside the gene matches: 6. CDR3 bases: TGCGCCAGCAGCTTGGCTAGCGGGGGGTCTTTTAACACCGGGGAGCTGTTTTTT. It yields the protein CASSLASGGSFNTGELFF.

The rearrangement links TRBV6-5 to TRBJ2-1; 7 bases are shared with TRBD1. Germline CDR1 is MNHEY and CDR2 is SVGAGI. The V gene end was trimmed by 4 bases and the J gene end by 6 bases; junction bases not matched to a gene: 3. CDR3 size: 13 residues. The CDR3 coding sequence is TGTGCCAGCAGTTGGGGACAGACCAATGAGCAGTTCTTC. This gives the protein CASSWGQTNEQFF.

This sequence joins TRBV4-2 and TRBJ1-6; possible D gene TRBD1, 6 bases. Germline V gene sequence: CDR1 LGHNA, CDR2 YNFKEQ. This CDR3 has 18 amino acids. V gave up 0 bases and J gave up 3 bases, with 15 bases separating them. The CDR3 sequence is CASSQDGQRRGYNSPLHF. The CDR3 DNA sequence: TGTGCCAGCAGCCAAGATGGACAGCGCCGGGGCTATAATTCACCCCTCCACTTT.

The V call is TRBV27, the J call TRBJ2-5; 7 bases are shared with TRBD2. Germline V gives CDR1 MNHEY, CDR2 SMNVEV (reference sequence). Trimming took 4 bases from V and 5 from J; bases not matched to a gene: 10. The CDR3 runs 15 residues. Here the CDR3 DNA reads TGTGCCAGCAGTTATCTGGTAGGGAGGGTGGAGACCCAGTACTTC. It yields the protein CASSYLVGRVETQYF.

This clone was counted a few times. The J gene is TRBJ2-7, the V gene TRBV7-8; 8 bases line up with TRBD1. CDR3 length equals 13 residues. Trimming cost V 5 bases and J 2 bases; bases outside gene matches: 2. Per germline, CDR1 SGHVS and CDR2 FQNEAQ. The CDR3 region is CASSLRGPYEQYV. The CDR3 coding sequence is TGTGCCAGCAGCCTCAGGGGGCCCTACGAGCAGTACGTC.

The chain recombines TRBV4-2 with TRBJ2-3, with 9 bases identical to TRBD1. CDR3 length: 16 amino acids. Germline V gives CDR1 LGHNA, CDR2 YNFKEQ. Germline trimming cut 0 bases from V and 5 bases from J; bases unmatched to any gene: 6. The CDR3 DNA reads TGTGCCAGCAGCCAAGAGGGACAGGGTCTTTTAGATACGCAGTATTTT. It is translated as CASSQEGQGLLDTQYF.

The chain carries TRBV11-2 and TRBJ2-3, with D tentatively TRBD1 (6 bases). The CDR3 spans 16 residues. Germline lookup yields CDR1 SGHAT and CDR2 FQNNGV. Trimming removed 1 base from V and 5 bases from J, with 16 bases in between. Here the CDR3 DNA reads TGTGCCAGCAGCTTAGGGGGGCGGAGTCTACTAGATACGCAGTATTTT. Encoded protein: CASSLGGRSLLDTQYF.

The J gene is TRBJ1-1, the V gene TRBV11-2; no clear D gene. The CDR3 is made up of 12 amino acids. Trimming pared 5 bases from V and 10 bases from J, leaving 14 bases between. CDR1 SGHAT and CDR2 FQNNGV come from the germline V gene. CDR3 region: CASSTRWPGAFF. The CDR3 DNA reads TGTGCCAGCAGCACTAGATGGCCTGGAGCTTTCTTT.

V usage is TRBV5-1 and J usage is TRBJ2-5; either TRBD1 or TRBD2 may supply D (6 bases each). There are 13 residues in the CDR3. Deletions cut 4 bases from V and 5 bases from J, with 12 bases between. Germline V CDR1 and CDR2: SGHRS, YFSETQ. Here the CDR3 reads CASSPGARETQYF. Written as DNA, the CDR3 is TGCGCCAGCAGCCCGGGGGCCCGGGAGACCCAGTACTTC.

This clone has a single count. The J gene is TRBJ2-7, the V gene TRBV6-5; TRBD1 matches 7 bases. In germline, CDR1 is MNHEY, CDR2 SVGAGI. CDR3 length: 13 residues. The V and J ends lost 4 bases and 4 bases, in that order; junction bases with no gene match: 4. The CDR3 is CASSFGTVYEQYF. Written as DNA, the CDR3 is TGTGCCAGCAGTTTTGGGACAGTTTACGAGCAGTACTTC.

The chain has TRBV29-1 and TRBJ2-3; D is unresolved. The CDR3 runs to 12 residues. V lost 5 bases to trimming and J lost 5 bases, with 11 bases between them. Per the germline V gene, CDR1 is SQVTM and CDR2 is ANQGSEA. The CDR3 here is CSVWGYEDTQYF. CDR3 nucleotides: TGCAGCGTTTGGGGATATGAAGATACGCAGTATTTT.

The rearrangement joins TRBV5-8 to TRBJ2-7; 7 bases agree with TRBD1. V was clipped by 2 bases and J by 4 bases; unmatched bases: 9. CDR3 length: 15 residues. CDR1 is SGHTS and CDR2 is YDEGEE in the germline V gene. CDR3 region: CASSLGTGAKYEQYV. CDR3 in DNA: TGTGCCAGCAGCTTAGGAACAGGGGCCAAGTACGAGCAGTACGTC.

The J gene is TRBJ2-2, the V gene TRBV4-1; perhaps TRBD1 as D (6 bases). CDR3 length equals 17 residues. Trimming took 0 bases from V and 1 from J, leaving 12 bases between them. Germline values: CDR1 MGHRA, CDR2 YSYEKL. The CDR3 sequence is CASSQDRHRENTGELFF. The CDR3 nucleotides are TGCGCCAGCAGCCAAGATCGGCACAGGGAGAACACCGGGGAGCTGTTTTTT.

This chain connects TRBV5-4 to TRBJ1-1, with 8 bases lining up with TRBD1. The CDR3 covers 16 residues. Germline CDR1 SGHNT, CDR2 YYREEE (reference sequence). The trim removed 3 bases at V and 0 bases at J, leaving 7 bases unmatched. Here the CDR3 DNA reads TGTGCCAGCAGCTCGCTTGCAGGGGGCTTGAACACTGAAGCTTTCTTT. It translates to CASSSLAGGLNTEAFF. Complete variable domain (other parts from reference TRBV5-4 and TRBJ1-1): ETGVTQSPTHLIKTRGQQVTLRCSSQSGHNTVSWYQQALGQGPQFIFQYYREEENGRGNFPPRFSGLQFPNYSSELNVNALELDDSALYLCASSSLAGGLNTEAFFGQGTRLTVV.

The chain uses TRBV27 and TRBJ2-7, with TRBD1 matching 9 bases. The CDR3 sequence is 14 residues long. V dropped 7 bases and J dropped 2; count of bases not matched to a gene: 6. From germline, CDR1 is MNHEY and CDR2 SMNVEV (reference sequence). This CDR3 reads CASTPRTGAYEQYF. The DNA for the CDR3 is TGTGCCAGCACCCCCCGGACAGGGGCCTACGAGCAGTACTTC.

V is TRBV9 and J is TRBJ1-6; D not certain. Germline V gene lookup returns CDR1 SGDLS and CDR2 YYNGEE. The CDR3 consists of 15 residues. V shed 3 bases and J shed 7 bases, with 14 bases lying between them. DNA for the CDR3: TGTGCCAGCAGCGCTTCTGGAAGTGGCAATTCACCCCTCCACTTT. It codes for CASSASGSGNSPLHF.

CDR3 bases: TGTGCCACCAGTGCCCCCCGGGAGGTTGGGGTCATGAACACTGAAGCTTTCTTT. Translating it yields CATSAPREVGVMNTEAFF. This chain connects TRBV24-1 to TRBJ1-1; no firm D call. Trimming removed 5 bases at V and 0 bases at J, with 21 bases between. Germline-derived CDR1 and CDR2 are KGHDR and SFDVKD. The CDR3 has 18 amino acids.

The V call is TRBV7-2, the J call TRBJ1-1; no definite D call. This CDR3 has 12 amino acids. The V gene's germline CDR1 is SGHTA and CDR2 FQGNSA. V was pared by 5 bases and J by 3 bases, with 7 bases between. CDR3 region: CASSVKDTEAFF. Written as DNA, the CDR3 is TGTGCCAGCAGCGTAAAAGACACTGAAGCTTTCTTT.

The V call is TRBV5-1, the J call TRBJ2-7, with 9 bases that match TRBD1. The germline gives CDR1 SGHRS, CDR2 YFSETQ. Trimming removed 5 bases from V and 4 bases from J; junction bases left unmatched: 7. The CDR3 extends over 14 amino acids. For the CDR3, the DNA is TGCGCCAGCAGGAAGCCGGGACAGGGTTACGAGCAGTACTTC. Translated, it gives CASRKPGQGYEQYF.

The CDR3, as DNA: TGTGCCAGCAGCCGCCCGGGGACGAATTCACCCCTCCACTTT. It is translated as CASSRPGTNSPLHF. J is TRBJ1-6 and V is TRBV3-1 (or the pseudogene TRBV3-2); D may be TRBD1 (5 bases). The germline gives CDR1 LGHDT, CDR2 YNNKEL (reference sequence). The V end lost 4 bases, the J end lost 7 bases, and 11 bases lay between the germline ends. The CDR3 runs to 14 residues.

The CDR3: CASSLAPGTGYQYV. The CDR3 coding sequence is TGTGCCAGCAGCTTAGCCCCCGGGACAGGGTACCAGTACGTC. J is TRBJ2-7 and V is TRBV7-2; 9 positions match TRBD1. The CDR3 spans 14 residues. Germline CDR1 reads SGHTA; CDR2 reads FQGNSA. V shed 0 bases and J 10 bases; nucleotides not matched to a gene: 7.

The gene calls are TRBV7-9 and TRBJ2-3; D unresolved. Germline CDR1 and CDR2: SEHNR and FQNEAQ (reference sequence). V was shortened by 1 base and J by 4 bases, with 6 bases between the two germline ends. The CDR3 runs 13 residues. The CDR3 DNA follows: TGTGCCAGCAGCTTAGTAATTGCAGATACGCAGTATTTT. As protein: CASSLVIADTQYF.

The V and J genes are TRBV3-1 (or the pseudogene TRBV3-2) and TRBJ1-3; TRBD1 aligns across 7 bases. The CDR3 spans 16 residues. Trimming took 4 bases from V and 0 from J; bases not matched to a gene: 6. Germline-derived CDR1 and CDR2 are LGHDT and YNNKEL (reference sequence). The CDR3 sequence is CASSLYGQASGNTIYF. CDR3 in DNA: TGTGCCAGCAGCCTTTATGGACAGGCCTCTGGAAACACCATATATTTT.

To note about this clone: The junction departs from germline at one end; a sequencing error may be responsible. This chain links TRBV7-3 with TRBJ1-2; tentatively, D is TRBD1 (5 bases). The germline V gene has CDR1 SGHTA and CDR2 FQGTGA. This CDR3 contains 12 residues. CDR3 loop: CASSLYLAQVAF. The DNA for the CDR3 is TGTGCCAGCAGCTTATATTTAGCACAGGTTGCCTTC. Combining the CDR3 with reference TRBV7-3 and TRBJ1-2 gives the whole variable domain GAGVSQTPSNKVTEKGKYVELRCDPISGHTALYWYRQSLGQGPEFLIYFQGTGAADDSGLPNDRFFAVRPEGSVSTLKIQRTERGDSAVYLCASSLYLAQVAFGSGTRLTVV.

This chain connects TRBV5-4 to TRBJ2-7; D possibly corresponds to TRBD2 (7 bases). CDR3 size: 12 residues. V gave up 9 bases and J gave up 6 bases, with 16 bases separating them. Germline V gene lookup returns CDR1 SGHNT and CDR2 YYREEE (reference sequence). This CDR3 reads CAIPGEGLEQYF. The CDR3 DNA is TGTGCCATCCCAGGGGAGGGGCTCGAGCAGTACTTC.

The V gene is TRBV5-1, the J gene TRBJ2-3, with a possible D match to TRBD1 (5 bases). Germline values: CDR1 SGHRS, CDR2 YFSETQ. The ends were cut back, 3 bases at V and 1 base at J, with 12 bases in the middle. The CDR3 contains 15 residues. CDR3 nucleotides: TGCGCCAGCAGCTGGGCCGACAGACGCACAGATACGCAGTATTTT. It is translated as CASSWADRRTDTQYF.

This clone showed up just once. CDR3 protein: CASSLTGQDTEAFF. The CDR3 DNA sequence: TGCGCCAGCAGCTTGACGGGACAGGACACTGAAGCTTTCTTT. This chain uses TRBV5-1 with TRBJ1-1; 8 bases fit TRBD1. Losses at the gene ends were 1 base for V and 3 bases for J; bases not matched to a gene: 2. CDR1 SGHRS and CDR2 YFSETQ come from the germline V gene. This CDR3 comprises 14 residues.

In its sample, this clone was seen once. The chain recombines TRBV28 with TRBJ1-4; D not resolved. V was pared by 4 bases and J by 10 bases, with 19 bases between. CDR3 size: 15 residues. CDR1 is MDHEN and CDR2 is SYDVKM in the germline V gene. The CDR3 sequence is CASSSLMGGVGKLFF. Written as DNA, the CDR3 is TGTGCCAGCAGTTCCCTCATGGGTGGGGTTGGAAAACTGTTTTTT.

This chain links TRBV3-1 (or the pseudogene TRBV3-2) with TRBJ1-1; D unresolved. Trimming removed 2 bases at V and 4 bases at J, with 14 bases between. The CDR3 has 15 amino acids. Germline V gene lookup returns CDR1 LGHDT and CDR2 YNNKEL (reference sequence). CDR3 DNA sequence: TGTGCCAGCAGCCAAATTTTTCGTACCCCCACTGAAGCTTTCTTT. Translation: CASSQIFRTPTEAFF.

This rearrangement joins TRBV19 to TRBJ1-2; 9 nucleotides match TRBD1. The length of the CDR3 is 15 residues. V lost 3 bases, J lost 4 bases, and 6 bases stayed unmatched. Germline assignment: CDR1 LNHDA and CDR2 SQIVND (reference sequence). The CDR3 nucleotides are TGTGCCAGTAGTATCCTCTCGACAGGGGGCTATGGCTACACCTTC. Its protein product is CASSILSTGGYGYTF.